The source of this T cell receptor beta chain is a study of shared clonotypes between healthy human individuals. The CDR3 loop spans 15 amino acids. V was pared by 5 bases and J by 6 bases, with 7 bases of the junction left unmatched. Germline assignment: CDR1 MNHNY and CDR2 SVGAGI (reference sequence). Method: immunoSEQ multiplex PCR; TCRdb's copy keeps in-frame clones and lacks some. Among hundreds of thousands of clones listed, less than 80% were seen once. Input material: memory CD4+ T cells sorted from blood. Subset: CD45RA-negative fraction. J is TRBJ2-7 and V is TRBV6-6, with 13 bases fitting TRBD2. The clonotype originates from a woman aged 30 to 39 in good health. The CDR3 sequence: CASSPLAGGLGEQYF. CDR3 nucleotides: TGTGCCAGCAGTCCACTAGCGGGAGGGTTAGGCGAGCAGTACTTC.